Each of the 27 T cell receptor delta chains below was sequenced from the same sample in a study of gamma-delta T cells after stem cell transplantation. TCRdb redid clone calling on the RT-PCR reads using CATT. The sample has some 1,400 delta-chain clones, over 9% seen once. Input material: gamma-delta T cells. These receptors came from a human donor. It is not recorded whose cells these are; they may come from a transplant donor.

The sample holds a few counts of this clone. The CDR3 bases are TGTGCCTGTGACTCGCTGGGGGCCCACACCGATAAACTCATCTTT. Amino acid sequence: CACDSLGAHTDKLIF. V gene TRDV2 combines with J gene TRDJ1; 7 bases align to TRDD3. The V gene end was trimmed by 3 bases and the J gene end by 0 bases; junction bases not matched to a gene: 6. CDR3 length equals 15 residues. Per the germline V gene, CDR1 is GEAIGNYY and CDR2 is EKD.

This clone was seen only a few times. The DNA for the CDR3 is TGTGCCTGTGACAATGTACTGGGGGATACAGCCTTGGACACCCGACAGATGTTTTTC. The encoded protein is CACDNVLGDTALDTRQMFF. The J gene was reported as TRDJ3; the V gene went uncalled; whether TRDD3, the table's D call, matches the DNA was not checked. The CDR3 has 19 amino acids.

Notes on this clone: This same CDR3 is encoded by further DNA sequences in the sample. This chain links TRDV2 with TRDJ1; 9 bases are shared with TRDD3. V dropped 0 bases and J dropped 2; count of bases not matched to a gene: 6. Germline V lookup: CDR1 GEAIGNYY, CDR2 EKD. This CDR3 is 16 amino acids long. For the CDR3, the DNA is TGTGCCTGTGACACCGTGGGGGGGATACCTACCGATAAACTCATCTTT. It encodes CACDTVGGIPTDKLIF.

This clone was counted only a few times. J is TRDJ1 and V is TRAV29/DV5; 10 bases are shared with TRDD3. Per the germline V gene, CDR1 is NSMFDY and CDR2 is ISSIKDK. V lost 0 bases to trimming and J lost 1 base; unmatched junction nucleotides: 24. The CDR3 extends over 22 amino acids. CDR3 nucleotide sequence: TGTGCAGCAAGCGCGGCAGGTGTCCGAGACTGGGGGATCCGTGAGCTCACCGATAAACTCATCTTT. This encodes CAASAAGVRDWGIRELTDKLIF.

About this clone: One end of the junction varies from germline; a read error may be responsible. V usage is TRDV2 and J usage is TRDJ1; TRDD3 matches at 10 bases. Germline V gives CDR1 GEAIGNYY, CDR2 EKD. This CDR3 is 18 amino acids long. The CDR3 here is CACDIRGDTRSYADKHIF. CDR3 coding DNA: TGTGCCTGTGACATACGGGGGGATACGCGATCTTACGCCGATAAACACATCTTT.

By sample fraction, this clone is medium-sized. The gene calls are TRDV2 and TRDJ1; D unclear. From germline, CDR1 is GEAIGNYY and CDR2 EKD. This CDR3 has 18 residues. The V gene lost 0 bases and the J gene lost 1 base, with 20 bases spanning the gap. The CDR3 nucleotides are TGTGCCTGTGACACCGTTCGGGCGAGGGAAGTCCTCACCGATAAACTCATCTTT. This sequence encodes CACDTVRAREVLTDKLIF.

This clone is classed as large. DNA of the CDR3: TGTGCCTGTGACACCGTGGGGACTTCATCGCAGAGCGCCGATAAACTCATCTTT. It is translated as CACDTVGTSSQSADKLIF. The chain employs TRDV2 and TRDJ1; D is possibly TRDD3 (5 bases). V was trimmed by 0 bases and J by 3 bases, leaving 22 bases between them. Per germline, CDR1 GEAIGNYY and CDR2 EKD. The CDR3 is made up of 18 amino acids.

In its sample, this clone ranks as medium-sized. The chain recombines TRDV2 with TRDJ1; D perhaps matches TRDD3 (5 bases). This CDR3 has 14 residues. The V end lost 1 base, the J end lost 0 bases, and 8 bases lay between the germline ends. Germline V gene lookup returns CDR1 GEAIGNYY and CDR2 EKD. The CDR3, as DNA: TGTGCCTGTGACACTCTGGGCTACACCGATAAACTCATCTTT. Translating gives CACDTLGYTDKLIF.

This clone was seen a few times. Given a much more abundant clone one base away, this may be a read error. This sequence joins TRDV2 and TRDJ1; 10 bases fit TRDD3. Looked up from germline, CDR1 is GEAIGNYY and CDR2 is EKD. The CDR3 totals 19 residues. The CDR3 DNA reads as TGTGCCTGTGACACCGTTCCTACTACTGGGGGATTGTACACCGATAAACCCATCTTT. It encodes CACDTVPTTGGLYTDKPIF.

In its sample, this clone is hyperexpanded (1% or more). Other DNA sequences from this sample encode an identical CDR3 as well. This chain joins TRDV2 and TRDJ1, with 9 bases aligning to TRDD3. The CDR3 runs to 15 residues. The germline V gene has CDR1 GEAIGNYY and CDR2 EKD. The J segment lost 2 bases and the V segment lost 0 bases, leaving 3 bases of the junction unmatched. In DNA, the CDR3 is TGTGCCTGTGACACCGTGGGGGATAAAACCGATAAACTCATCTTT. Translation gives CACDTVGDKTDKLIF.

V and J are TRDV2 and TRDJ2; 12 bases agree with TRDD3. The V gene end was trimmed by 3 bases and the J gene end by 6 bases; junction bases not matched to a gene: 4. The CDR3 has 15 amino acids. Germline CDR1 and CDR2: GEAIGNYY and EKD. As DNA, the CDR3 is TGTGCCTGTGACGGCCTGGGGGATACGCCAGCACAACTCTTCTTT. Amino acids: CACDGLGDTPAQLFF.

In its sample, this clone was seen a few times. The V gene is TRDV2, the J gene TRDJ3; 9 bases fit TRDD3. The CDR3 contains 20 residues. Per germline, CDR1 GEAIGNYY and CDR2 EKD. With V trimmed by 2 bases and J by 18 bases, 28 bases remained unmatched. The CDR3 DNA sequence: TGTGCCTGTGACATTAGCTGGGGGATGGACATCTCCTGTGACACCCGCCCGATGTTTTTC. Translating gives CACDISWGMDISCDTRPMFF.

This clone has just a few counts. A far bigger clonotype differs at one base, so this is likely a read error. Other DNA variants within this sample encode the same CDR3. The rearrangement links TRDV2 to TRDJ1; the D is unclear. This CDR3 comprises 16 residues. Germline CDR1 and CDR2: GEAIGNYY and EKD. The CDR3 DNA reads TGTGCCTGTGACACCGTACAACACACCAACGCCGATAAGCTCATCTTT. This gives the protein CACDTVQHTNADKLIF.

The chain is built from TRDV1 and TRDJ1, with 10 bases fitting TRDD3. In the absence of a J gene in TCRdb, the DNA was matched to germline to assign it here. The V gene end was trimmed by 0 bases and the J gene end by 0 bases; junction bases not matched to a gene: 7. Germline assignment: CDR1 TSWWSYY and CDR2 QGS. The CDR3 loop spans 18 amino acids. The CDR3 loop is CALGELWGDTGHTDKLIF. CDR3 in DNA: TGTGCTCTTGGGGAACTCTGGGGGGATACGGGTCACACCGATAAACTCATCTTT.

The CDR3 sequence is CACDPVLGDTRTDKLIF. CDR3 bases: TGTGCCTGTGACCCTGTACTGGGGGATACTCGCACCGATAAACTCATCTTT. The chain has TRDV2 and TRDJ1, with 12 bases identical to TRDD3. This CDR3 region has 17 residues. With 3 bases clipped from V and 1 base from J, the junction kept 8 bases outside the gene matches. The germline V gene has CDR1 GEAIGNYY and CDR2 EKD.

This clone came up a few times. The rearrangement joins TRDV2 to TRDJ1, with D possibly matching TRDD3 (6 bases). This CDR3 has 19 amino acids. Germline lookup yields CDR1 GEAIGNYY and CDR2 EKD. Trimming shortened V by 0 bases and J by 7 bases, and 29 bases separated the two germline ends. The CDR3 DNA follows: TGTGCCTGTGACACCGTTAGGGCTCAGCTGGGGAATAGAATCGGTAAACTCATCTTT. Protein sequence: CACDTVRAQLGNRIGKLIF.

Note on this clone: The same CDR3 can be traced to other DNA sequences in this sample. The chain recombines TRDV2 with TRDJ1, with 11 positions matching TRDD3. The CDR3 totals 18 residues. Germline V gives CDR1 GEAIGNYY, CDR2 EKD. The junction had 11 bases not matched to a gene; V was cut back by 3 bases and J by 0 bases. In DNA, the CDR3 is TGTGCCTGTGACTCAGTACTGGGGGATAACACGTACACCGATAAACTCATCTTT. Translating it yields CACDSVLGDNTYTDKLIF.

V gene TRDV2 combines with J gene TRDJ1, with TRDD3 matching 7 bases. Germline CDR1 reads GEAIGNYY; CDR2 reads EKD. This CDR3 has 18 residues. The V gene end was trimmed by 0 bases and the J gene end by 4 bases; junction bases not matched to a gene: 16. The DNA of the CDR3 is TGTGCCTGTGACACCGTCCCCTCTACTGGGGTCACTTACGATAAACTCATCTTT. This gives the protein CACDTVPSTGVTYDKLIF.

The gene calls are TRDV2 and TRDJ1, with 9 bases identical to TRDD3. Here the J gene came from matching the DNA to germline, since TCRdb omits it. The trim removed 4 bases at V and 1 base at J, leaving 18 bases unmatched. Germline assignment: CDR1 GEAIGNYY and CDR2 EKD. The CDR3 length is 19 residues. The DNA for the CDR3 is TGTGCCTGTGAAGGGAGTAGCCGGTCGGGGGATACTTCCACCGATAAACTCATCTTT. Protein sequence: CACEGSSRSGDTSTDKLIF.

The genes are TRDV2 and TRDJ1; 8 nucleotides align to TRDD3. CDR1 is GEAIGNYY, CDR2 EKD, per germline. The trim removed 3 bases at V and 0 bases at J, leaving 17 bases unmatched. CDR3 size: 19 residues. CDR3: CACDPVRPTGGPYTDKLIF. The CDR3, as DNA: TGTGCCTGTGACCCTGTACGACCTACTGGGGGCCCCTACACCGATAAACTCATCTTT.

To note about this clone: The germline gene is not matched at one end of the junction; a read error may be the cause. This sequence joins TRDV2 and TRDJ3, with 9 bases lining up with TRDD3. The CDR3 extends over 18 amino acids. Germline V CDR1 and CDR2: GEAIGNYY, EKD. The CDR3 DNA follows: TGTGCCTGTGACACCCTACTGGGGGACTCCTTGGACACCCGACAGATGTTTTTC. Residues: CACDTLLGDSLDTRQMFF.

On this clone: This sequence is one base from a far larger clone and is likely a read error. This sample also contains other DNA sequences that code for the same CDR3. This chain uses TRDV2 with TRDJ1, with D possibly TRDD3 on 6 matching bases. Looked up from germline, CDR1 is GEAIGNYY and CDR2 is EKD. CDR3 length: 18 residues. This CDR3 is CACDTVGGPPYGTDKLIF. The DNA for the CDR3 is TGTGCCTGCGACACCGTTGGGGGTCCCCCCTATGGGACCGATAAACTCATCTTT.

This clone was observed a few times. A single base separates this from a much larger clone, so it may be a read error. This chain connects TRDV2 to TRDJ1; no definite D call. The CDR3 runs 16 residues. The V gene's germline CDR1 is GEAIGNYY and CDR2 EKD. The CDR3 loop reads CACDTVSYGNTDKFIF. Here the CDR3 DNA reads TGTGCCTGTGACACCGTTAGCTACGGTAATACCGATAAATTCATCTTT.

As regards this clone: The TCRdb protein, from a much larger clone, departs from this DNA's translation at residue 11, likely by read error; the protein shown derives from the DNA. Distinct nucleotide sequences in the sample also encode this CDR3. The rearrangement links TRDV2 to TRDJ1; weak D call: TRDD3 (6 bases). The J gene, missing from TCRdb, was assigned here through DNA to germline matching. V was cut by 0 bases and J by 8 bases, with 15 bases left in between. Germline loops: CDR1 GEAIGNYY, CDR2 EKD. CDR3 length equals 14 residues. The CDR3 protein is CACDTVSGERKLIF. In nucleotides, the CDR3 is TGTGCCTGTGACACCGTGTCGGGGGAAAGGAAACTCATCTTT.

By sample share, this clone is hyperexpanded. This same CDR3 is encoded by further DNA sequences in the sample. The chain employs TRDV2 and TRDJ1; 9 bases match TRDD3. CDR1 is GEAIGNYY and CDR2 is EKD in the germline V gene. The CDR3 extends over 21 amino acids. Trimming removed 0 bases from V and 1 base from J; junction bases left unmatched: 20. The CDR3 region is CACDTVESNRRTGGLTDKLIF. The DNA for the CDR3 is TGTGCCTGTGACACCGTTGAGTCCAACCGGCGTACTGGGGGACTCACCGATAAACTCATCTTT.

This clone was observed a handful of times. The TCRdb protein, from a much larger clone, departs from this DNA's translation at residues 6 and 9, likely by read error; the protein shown derives from the DNA. The rearrangement joins TRDV2 to TRDJ1; 11 bases fit TRDD3. TCRdb leaves out the J gene; it was filled in here by matching the DNA to germline. Trimming at V came to 0 bases and at J to 2 bases, leaving 10 bases not matched to a gene. CDR1 GEAIGNYY and CDR2 EKD come from the germline V gene. CDR3 length: 18 residues. Here the CDR3 DNA reads TGTGCCTGTGACACCATAAAATTAATGGGGGATACGACCGATAAACTCATCTTT. Its protein product is CACDTIKLMGDTTDKLIF.

With respect to this clone: The TCRdb protein, from a much larger clone, departs from this DNA's translation at residue 7, likely by read error; the protein shown derives from the DNA. The V and J genes are TRDV2 and TRDJ1; 8 bases agree with TRDD3. The CDR3 loop spans 18 amino acids. The junction had 13 bases not matched to a gene; V was cut back by 2 bases and J by 0 bases. Looked up from germline, CDR1 is GEAIGNYY and CDR2 is EKD. The CDR3 coding sequence is TGTGCCTGTGACATAGTGAGGGATACGCGATCTTACACCGATAAACTCATCTTT. Protein: CACDIVRDTRSYTDKLIF.